This passage covers 21 T cell receptor beta chains from one sample sequenced in a study of Graves' ophthalmopathy and Graves' hyperthyroidism. RNA transcripts yielded amplified TCR beta CDR3 regions. An initial RT-PCR round employing HTBI primers preceded a second-round multiplex PCR. MiXCR, run by TCRdb on the multiplex PCR reads, gives a single entry per CDR3 protein. Among roughly 230,000 distinct CDR3 sequences listed, approximately 21% were seen once. Sequencing input: peripheral blood. The origin of the receptors is a woman aged 45-60 years with Graves' ophthalmopathy.

This clonotype has more than one count but fewer than ten. V and J are TRBV28 and TRBJ2-7; D possibly corresponds to TRBD1 (7 bases). The CDR3 is made up of 15 amino acids. V gave up 6 bases and J gave up 1 base, with 16 bases separating them. Germline V gene lookup returns CDR1 MDHEN and CDR2 SYDVKM. CDR3 DNA: TGTGCCAGCAGCCCGGCGTCAGGGGGGTCCTACGAGCAGTACTTC. Translating gives CASSPASGGSYEQYF.

This clonotype has only a few counts. This sequence joins TRBV30 and TRBJ2-3; 7 nucleotides line up with TRBD1. Germline V gives CDR1 GTSNPN, CDR2 SVGIG (reference sequence). V dropped 5 bases and J dropped 7; count of bases not matched to a gene: 3. This CDR3 has 11 residues. In DNA, the CDR3 is TGTGCCTGGGAGGGGGCGAATACGCAGTATTTT. Its translation is CAWEGANTQYF. Supplemented by reference TRBV30 and TRBJ2-3, the full variable domain reads SQTIHQWPATLVQPVGSPLSLECTVEGTSNPNLYWYRQAAGRGLQLLFYSVGIGQISSEVPQNLSASRPQDRQFILSSKKLLLSDSGFYLCAWEGANTQYFGPGTRLTVL.

This clonotype came up many times. One end of the junction fails to match germline, which may point to a read error. The J gene is TRBJ1-1, the V gene TRBV2; D is unresolved. CDR1 SNHLY and CDR2 FYNNEI come from the germline V gene. The CDR3 runs 11 residues. The CDR3 loop reads CVSGRPTEAFF. The CDR3 DNA sequence: TGTGTCAGCGGCAGGCCCACTGAAGCTTTCTTT.

The sample holds one count of this clonotype. The rearrangement links TRBV11-1 to TRBJ2-5; TRBD1 matches 10 bases. The ends lost 5 bases at V and 5 bases at J; junction bases unmatched: 11. Germline V gene lookup returns CDR1 SGHAT and CDR2 FQDESV (reference sequence). The CDR3 consists of 16 residues. CDR3 protein: CASSSRLGQGGETQYF. The CDR3 region has the DNA TGTGCCAGCAGCAGTCGGTTAGGACAGGGGGGCGAGACCCAGTACTTC.

In its sample, this clonotype was seen many times. This chain connects TRBV11-2 to TRBJ2-7, with D uncertain. The germline V gene has CDR1 SGHAT and CDR2 FQNNGV. V was pared by 2 bases and J by 6 bases, with 8 bases between. This CDR3 is 12 amino acids long. The CDR3, as DNA: TGTGCCAGCAGCTTATTTTGGGGCGAGCAGTACTTC. It codes for CASSLFWGEQYF.

The sample holds many counts of this clonotype. The gene calls are TRBV6-1 and TRBJ1-3, with D maybe TRBD1 (6 bases). V was pared by 5 bases and J by 7 bases, with 21 bases between. CDR3 length: 16 residues. The germline gives CDR1 MNHNS, CDR2 SASEGT. This CDR3 is CASSPGGARGRNTIYF. The CDR3 DNA sequence: TGTGCCAGCAGTCCGGGGGGGGCGAGGGGTCGGAACACCATATATTTT.

This clonotype showed up many times. The V and J genes are TRBV20-1 and TRBJ2-5; the D gene is possibly TRBD2 (7 bases). This CDR3 comprises 14 residues. With 7 bases removed from V and 6 bases from J, the gap between germline ends came to 21 bases. Germline assignment: CDR1 DFQATT and CDR2 SNEGSKA (reference sequence). As DNA, the CDR3 is TGCAGTGGGACGGGTCTACAGGGAGGGCAGACCCAGTACTTC. Encoded protein: CSGTGLQGGQTQYF.

This clonotype has a count of ten or more. The genes are TRBV12-3 or TRBV12-4 and TRBJ1-5; D call uncertain. Trimming left V 5 bases short and J 7 bases short, with 18 bases between. The CDR3 is 15 amino acids. CDR3 amino acids: CASSQFGRNGQPQHF. DNA of the CDR3: TGTGCCAGCAGTCAATTCGGACGGAATGGGCAGCCCCAGCATTTT.

This chain links TRBV7-9 with TRBJ1-2, with D uncertain. Trimming cost V 5 bases and J 5 bases, with 18 bases left between them. The CDR3 consists of 15 residues. Germline-derived CDR1 and CDR2 are SEHNR and FQNEAQ (reference sequence). The CDR3 loop is CASSEDDGTLYGYTF. The CDR3 DNA reads TGTGCCAGCAGCGAGGATGATGGCACTCTGTATGGCTACACCTTC.

The chain has TRBV6-2 or TRBV6-3 and TRBJ2-5; possibly TRBD1 for D (6 bases). CDR3 length: 15 amino acids. Trimming removed 4 bases at V and 9 bases at J, with 21 bases between. Germline CDR1 MNHEY, CDR2 SVGEGT. The CDR3 loop reads CASSLHRVGDRSQYF. The CDR3 DNA reads as TGTGCCAGCAGTTTACACAGGGTTGGAGATCGGTCCCAGTACTTC.

Of note for this clonotype: At one of its ends the junction is not consistent with the germline gene, which may arise from a read error. The chain joins TRBV24-1 to TRBJ1-2; D possibly corresponds to TRBD1 (5 bases). The CDR3 contains 9 residues. Germline V CDR1 and CDR2: KGHDR, SFDVKD. The DNA for the CDR3 is TGTGCCACCAGTGACCGGGGCCGCTTC. It is translated as CATSDRGRF.

This clonotype was observed many times. This chain connects TRBV5-1 to TRBJ2-7, with a tentative D call TRBD2 (5 bases). Germline CDR1 reads SGHRS; CDR2 reads YFSETQ. The CDR3 is 14 residues long. V was cut by 0 bases and J by 2 bases, with 9 bases left in between. CDR3 DNA: TGCGCCAGCAGCTTGGAACCGCGGGCCTACGAGCAGTACTTC. Protein sequence: CASSLEPRAYEQYF.

This clonotype occurred many times. The chain is built from TRBV19 and TRBJ2-7, with no clear D. Germline V CDR1 and CDR2: LNHDA, SQIVND (reference sequence). The CDR3 contains 14 residues. The ends were cut back, 0 bases at V and 3 bases at J, with 9 bases in the middle. This chain's CDR3 is CASSIEGRNYEQYF. The CDR3 region has the DNA TGTGCCAGTAGTATAGAGGGCAGAAACTACGAGCAGTACTTC.

The chain has TRBV7-8 and TRBJ2-2, with 7 bases that match TRBD1. This CDR3 comprises 15 residues. The V gene end was trimmed by 5 bases and the J gene end by 5 bases; junction bases not matched to a gene: 8. Germline V gene data show CDR1 as SGHVS and CDR2 as FQNEAQ. The CDR3 DNA reads TGTGCCAGCAGCACGGACAGGAGGCCGACCGGGGAGCTGTTTTTT. Residues: CASSTDRRPTGELFF. The variable domain in full, completed from reference TRBV7-8 and TRBJ2-2, reads GAGVSQSPRYKVAKRGQDVALRCDPISGHVSLFWYQQALGQGPEFLTYFQNEAQLDKSGLPSDRFFAERPEGSVSTLKIQRTQQEDSAVYLCASSTDRRPTGELFFGEGSRLTVL.

This clonotype was detected many times. The V and J genes are TRBV6-1 and TRBJ2-7, with 9 bases matching TRBD1. J gave up 4 bases and V 4 bases, and 11 bases lay outside the gene matches. Germline lookup yields CDR1 MNHNS and CDR2 SASEGT. The CDR3 runs 16 residues. CDR3 DNA sequence: TGTGCCAGCAGTGCGTATTCCTCCGGACAGGGGTACGAGCAGTACTTC. As protein: CASSAYSSGQGYEQYF.

This clonotype occurred many times. This chain joins TRBV19 and TRBJ2-7, with TRBD1 as a possible D gene (6 bases). The CDR3 totals 14 residues. The germline V gene has CDR1 LNHDA and CDR2 SQIVND (reference sequence). The V gene lost 4 bases and the J gene lost 2 bases, with 12 bases spanning the gap. This chain's CDR3 is CASSNQGTPYEQYF. CDR3 nucleotide sequence: TGTGCCAGTAGTAATCAGGGGACACCCTACGAGCAGTACTTC.

This clonotype has at least ten counts. The chain carries TRBV6-5 and TRBJ2-2; a weak D match, TRBD1 (5 bases). CDR1 is MNHEY, CDR2 SVGAGI, per germline. The V gene lost 6 bases and the J gene lost 7 bases, with 21 bases spanning the gap. This CDR3 spans 16 amino acids. In DNA form, the CDR3 reads TGTGCCAGCAGAAAAGGGGCCCCGGGCACGGGCGGGGAGCTGTTTTTT. This encodes CASRKGAPGTGGELFF.

This clonotype has a count of ten or more. The chain couples TRBV6-5 to TRBJ1-1; maybe TRBD1 (6 bases). This CDR3 has 11 amino acids. V gave up 5 bases and J gave up 7 bases, with 8 bases separating them. CDR1 is MNHEY and CDR2 is SVGAGI in the germline V gene. CDR3 sequence (DNA): TGTGCCAGCAGTCGACAGGATGAAGCTTTCTTT. Its translation: CASSRQDEAFF.

This clonotype has only a few counts. The V gene is TRBV12-3 or TRBV12-4, the J gene TRBJ2-3; the D is unclear. With 7 bases removed from V and 4 bases from J, the gap between germline ends came to 6 bases. CDR3 length equals 11 residues. CDR3 in DNA: TGTGCCAGCACCGTACCAGATACGCAGTATTTT. This encodes CASTVPDTQYF.

Ten or more counts support this clonotype. V and J are TRBV6-5 and TRBJ1-6; D call uncertain. The V gene lost 4 bases and the J gene lost 9 bases, with 19 bases spanning the gap. The CDR3 runs 16 residues. Per the germline V gene, CDR1 is MNHEY and CDR2 is SVGAGI. CDR3 coding DNA: TGTGCCAGCAGTTCATCTCCGCCAGCGGAGGGTTCACCCCTCCACTTT. Amino acids: CASSSSPPAEGSPLHF.

As for this clonotype: The conserved phenylalanine or tryptophan is not found at the CDR3 terminus, so this likely reflects a read error. The J gene is TRBJ2-2, the V gene TRBV27; D remains ambiguous. V lost 5 bases and J lost 5, with 9 bases in between. Germline assignment: CDR1 MNHEY and CDR2 SMNVEV (reference sequence). This CDR3 comprises 13 residues. The CDR3 loop is CASSPSRTGELFI. The CDR3 DNA follows: TGTGCCAGCAGTCCCTCGAGAACCGGGGAGCTGTTTATT.